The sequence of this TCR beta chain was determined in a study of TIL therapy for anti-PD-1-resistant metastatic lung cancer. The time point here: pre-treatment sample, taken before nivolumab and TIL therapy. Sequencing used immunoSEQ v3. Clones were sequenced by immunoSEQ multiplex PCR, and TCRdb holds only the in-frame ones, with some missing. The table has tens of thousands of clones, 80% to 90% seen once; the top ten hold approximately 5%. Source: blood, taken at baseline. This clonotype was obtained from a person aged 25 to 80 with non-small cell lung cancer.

In DNA form, the CDR3 reads TGCGCCAGCAGCCATGCTGACAGGGACACTGAAGCTTTCTTT. It translates to CASSHADRDTEAFF. V usage is TRBV4-1 and J usage is TRBJ1-1; 7 nucleotides line up with TRBD1. The germline V gene has CDR1 MGHRA and CDR2 YSYEKL. CDR3 length equals 14 residues. Losses at the gene ends were 3 bases for V and 3 bases for J; bases not matched to a gene: 4.